This T cell receptor (beta chain) derives from a study of blood T cell repertoires in COVID-19. Turning to the study itself: Sample material is recorded as cDNA or gDNA derived from T cells, B-cell-depleted T cells, or PBMCs.

Participant-reported clinical history was the basis for cohort assignment. Methods used by the authors: It was from reference gene primer amplification that nucleated cell counts were estimated. Data came from immunoSEQ multiplex PCR; TCRdb stores just in-frame clones and leaves some out. V and J calls and clone size come straight from that table; D and trimming were deduced from the DNA. The sample holds about 270,000 clones, around 88% seen once. V dropped 3 bases and J dropped 4; count of bases not matched to a gene: 9. This CDR3 has 17 amino acids. The germline CDR1 and CDR2 sequences are WNHNN and SYGVQD (reference sequence).

This sequence joins TRBV10-1 and TRBJ2-1; TRBD2 aligns across 10 bases. The material sequenced was PBMCs or T cells enriched from blood (not recorded which). This sequence was found in a woman in her 40s with acute COVID-19. The CDR3 protein is CASSEAGGPSGYNEQFF. Written as DNA, the CDR3 is TGCGCCAGCAGTGAAGCGGGAGGGCCCTCGGGGTACAATGAGCAGTTCTTC.